This entry lists 28 T cell receptor beta chains sequenced from one sample in a study of blood T cell repertoires in COVID-19. The method was immunoSEQ multiplex PCR; TCRdb's version includes in-frame clones alone and lacks a portion of them. The sample records 150,000 to 200,000 clones, 80% being singletons. Material: peripheral blood. The receptors were sampled from a man between 60 and 75 years old with acute or convalescent COVID-19.

The rearrangement links TRBV29-1 to TRBJ2-7, with a weak D call TRBD1 (5 bases). Trimming left V 2 bases short and J 3 bases short, with 17 bases between. Germline lookup yields CDR1 SQVTM and CDR2 ANQGSEA. The CDR3 totals 15 residues. In DNA, the CDR3 is TGCAGCGTTGAAACCGACAGTCTCCCCAACTACGAGCAGTACTTC. Its translation: CSVETDSLPNYEQYF.

V usage is TRBV24-1 and J usage is TRBJ2-3, with 7 nucleotides matching TRBD1. The CDR3 contains 15 residues. V lost 4 bases to trimming and J lost 2 bases; unmatched junction nucleotides: 5. Germline CDR1 is KGHDR and CDR2 is SFDVKD. CDR3 sequence: CATSEKQGNTDTQYF. The CDR3 DNA sequence: TGTGCCACCAGTGAGAAACAGGGGAACACAGATACGCAGTATTTT.

CDR3 sequence: CASSSRDRGFNEQFF. The CDR3 coding sequence is TGTGCCAGCAGTTCCCGGGACAGGGGTTTCAATGAGCAGTTCTTC. This sequence joins TRBV6-5 and TRBJ2-1, with 10 bases aligning to TRBD1. Germline values: CDR1 MNHEY, CDR2 SVGAGI. After removal of 4 bases from V and 6 bases from J, the junction contained 6 bases not matched to a gene. The CDR3 has 15 residues.

The chain has TRBV7-9 and TRBJ2-3; D might be TRBD2 (5 bases). This CDR3 has 16 residues. V was trimmed by 3 bases and J by 6 bases, leaving 19 bases between them. Germline V gives CDR1 SEHNR, CDR2 FQNEAQ (reference sequence). This CDR3 reads CASSFLAGLSGDTQYF. DNA of the CDR3: TGTGCCAGCAGCTTTCTCGCGGGCCTAAGCGGTGATACGCAGTATTTT.

The J gene is TRBJ1-4, the V gene TRBV6-5, with TRBD1 identical over 9 bases. V shed 2 bases, J shed 8 bases, and the junction held 6 bases outside the gene matches. The V gene's germline CDR1 is MNHEY and CDR2 SVGAGI. The CDR3 length is 15 residues. CDR3 residues: CASSYGGQGDEKLFF. CDR3 nucleotide sequence: TGTGCCAGCAGTTACGGGGGACAGGGTGACGAAAAACTGTTTTTT.

The V call is TRBV12-3 or TRBV12-4, the J call TRBJ1-5, with D maybe TRBD1 (6 bases). Trimming took off 8 bases at V and 6 bases at J, with 14 bases between the two ends. The CDR3 has 13 residues. The chain's CDR3 is CASHAGGAQPQHF. CDR3 DNA sequence: TGTGCCAGCCATGCGGGGGGGGCTCAGCCCCAGCATTTT.

This clone was seen a few times. The chain has TRBV7-9 and TRBJ2-1; a weak D match, TRBD1 (6 bases). This CDR3 has 14 amino acids. V lost 7 bases, J lost 4 bases, and 14 bases lay in between. Germline lookup yields CDR1 SEHNR and CDR2 FQNEAQ (reference sequence). The CDR3 protein is CASTKTGLYNEQFF. CDR3 DNA: TGTGCCAGCACCAAGACAGGCCTTTACAATGAGCAGTTCTTC.

There are a few counts of this clone. The chain couples TRBV7-2 to TRBJ1-1; the match to TRBD1 covers 8 bases. The germline V gene has CDR1 SGHTA and CDR2 FQGNSA. The junction had 7 bases not matched to a gene; V was cut back by 3 bases and J by 4 bases. The CDR3 length is 15 residues. The CDR3 nucleotides are TGTGCCAGCAGCTTCTCAGTTACAGGGGGCACTGAAGCTTTCTTT. This sequence encodes CASSFSVTGGTEAFF.

The chain joins TRBV5-6 to TRBJ2-3; 9 bases are shared with TRBD2. Germline CDR1 is SGHDT and CDR2 is YYEEEE. The CDR3 runs to 15 residues. Trimming at V came to 4 bases and at J to 5 bases, leaving 8 bases not matched to a gene. The chain's CDR3 is CASSPRGGAGDTQYF. CDR3 bases: TGTGCCAGCAGCCCACGCGGGGGGGCGGGAGATACGCAGTATTTT.

The chain employs TRBV9 and TRBJ1-2, with D unclear. V lost 3 bases, J lost 4 bases, and 16 bases lay in between. CDR1 SGDLS and CDR2 YYNGEE come from the germline V gene. The CDR3 has 15 amino acids. The CDR3 region is CASSAGAPVTYGYTF. CDR3 nucleotide sequence: TGTGCCAGCAGCGCGGGAGCCCCCGTCACCTATGGCTACACCTTC.

The chain employs TRBV18 and TRBJ1-5, with D possibly TRBD1 on 5 matching bases. With 3 bases removed from V and 5 bases from J, the gap between germline ends came to 11 bases. Germline assignment: CDR1 KGHSH and CDR2 LQKENI. The CDR3 runs to 14 residues. CDR3 nucleotide sequence: TGTGCCAGCTCACCTGGGGGGGACTATCAGCCCCAGCATTTT. Its translation is CASSPGGDYQPQHF.

The V and J genes are TRBV25-1 and TRBJ1-3; 7 nucleotides line up with TRBD1. Germline-derived CDR1 and CDR2 are MGHDK and SYGVNS. The junction had 8 bases not matched to a gene; V was cut back by 3 bases and J by 3 bases. This CDR3 has 16 residues. CDR3 coding DNA: TGTGCCAGCAGTGAGTCGACAGGGAGTCGTGGAAACACCATATATTTT. It yields the protein CASSESTGSRGNTIYF.

This clone was recorded only once. The rearrangement uses TRBV19 and TRBJ1-1; D might be TRBD1 (6 bases). CDR1 and CDR2 (germline): LNHDA, SQIVND (reference sequence). The CDR3 has 13 residues. V was clipped by 0 bases and J by 7 bases, with 9 bases between them. The CDR3 sequence: CASSIDQQGEAFF. DNA for the CDR3: TGTGCCAGTAGTATAGACCAACAGGGTGAAGCTTTCTTT.

The CDR3: CASKYSGGAVSYNEQFF. CDR3 nucleotide sequence: TGTGCCAGCAAGTATAGCGGGGGGGCGGTCTCCTACAATGAGCAGTTCTTC. This chain joins TRBV2 and TRBJ2-1; 11 bases fit TRBD2. The germline gives CDR1 SNHLY, CDR2 FYNNEI. The CDR3 covers 17 residues. The V and J ends lost 7 bases and 0 bases, in that order; junction bases with no gene match: 8.

The J gene is TRBJ2-7, the V gene TRBV6-6; the match to TRBD2 covers 13 bases. The CDR3 has 15 residues. Germline V CDR1 and CDR2: MNHNY, SVGAGI (reference sequence). V dropped 2 bases and J dropped 5; count of bases not matched to a gene: 3. In DNA form, the CDR3 reads TGTGCCAGCAGTTACCCAGGGACTAGCGGGGACGAGCAGTACTTC. Translation: CASSYPGTSGDEQYF.

The chain links TRBV7-8 to TRBJ2-5, with D perhaps matching TRBD1 (6 bases). The CDR3 loop spans 13 amino acids. V lost 5 bases and J 1 base, leaving 8 bases between the germline ends. The germline gives CDR1 SGHVS, CDR2 FQNEAQ. This CDR3 reads CASSRDTQETQYF. The CDR3 DNA follows: TGTGCCAGCAGCCGGGACACCCAAGAGACCCAGTACTTC.

This chain links TRBV5-1 with TRBJ2-3; 11 nucleotides line up with TRBD2. Germline V CDR1 and CDR2: SGHRS, YFSETQ. The V and J ends lost 4 bases and 1 base, in that order; junction bases with no gene match: 5. There are 16 residues in the CDR3. The CDR3 loop is CASSIGTSGGTDTQYF. The DNA for the CDR3 is TGCGCCAGCAGCATAGGGACTAGCGGAGGCACAGATACGCAGTATTTT.

This clone was detected a few times. The chain's CDR3 is CATSKEGQINTGELFF. CDR3 bases: TGTGCCACCAGCAAAGAGGGACAAATAAACACCGGGGAGCTGTTTTTT. V and J are TRBV15 and TRBJ2-2; a weak D match, TRBD1 (6 bases). Germline-derived CDR1 and CDR2 are LNHNV and YYDKDF (reference sequence). This CDR3 contains 16 residues. V was clipped by 4 bases and J by 2 bases, with 14 bases between them. Looking up the rest from reference TRBV15 and TRBJ2-2 gives the full variable domain: DAMVIQNPRYQVTQFGKPVTLSCSQTLNHNVMYWYQQKSSQAPKLLFHYYDKDFNNEADTPDNFQSRRPNTSFCFLDIRSPGLGDTAMYLCATSKEGQINTGELFFGEGSRLTVL.

In this sample, this clone turned up once. The CDR3 nucleotides are TGTGCCAGCAGTGAAGTGGTGACATTGAACACTGAAGCTTTCTTT. Residues: CASSEVVTLNTEAFF. The chain is built from TRBV6-1 and TRBJ1-1, with no clear D. This CDR3 has 15 residues. Germline CDR1 MNHNS, CDR2 SASEGT. V was shortened by 1 base and J by 0 bases, with 9 bases between the two germline ends.

The chain links TRBV4-3 to TRBJ1-5; D not certain. The germline V and J ends were trimmed by 4 bases and 0 bases, with 22 bases remaining between them. The CDR3 length is 19 residues. CDR1 and CDR2 (germline): LGHNA, YSLEER. Written as DNA, the CDR3 is TGCGCCAGCAGCCCCCCCCGACGGAGATTTGAGATTAGCAATCAGCCCCAGCATTTT. This translates into CASSPPRRRFEISNQPQHF.

By proportion, this clone is medium-sized. The rearrangement uses TRBV9 and TRBJ1-3, with D perhaps TRBD1 (5 bases). Germline CDR1 SGDLS, CDR2 YYNGEE. CDR3 length: 17 residues. Trimming left V 0 bases short and J 1 base short, with 14 bases between. CDR3 protein: CASSVARTGGSGNTIYF. The CDR3, as DNA: TGTGCCAGCAGCGTAGCACGGACGGGGGGTTCTGGAAACACCATATATTTT.

The chain employs TRBV7-6 and TRBJ2-1; TRBD2 matches 10 bases. In germline, CDR1 is SGHVS, CDR2 FNYEAQ. J was trimmed by 1 base and V by 2 bases; bases with no gene match: 8. CDR3 length: 18 amino acids. The CDR3 reads CASSLIGSGGASYNEQFF. CDR3 bases: TGTGCCAGCAGCTTAATTGGGAGCGGGGGGGCGTCCTACAATGAGCAGTTCTTC.

The chain carries TRBV7-9 and TRBJ1-5; no clear D. The CDR3 extends over 17 amino acids. Trimming took 3 bases from V and 4 from J, leaving 19 bases between them. Per the germline V gene, CDR1 is SEHNR and CDR2 is FQNEAQ (reference sequence). CDR3 region: CASSFVGNMRVNQPQHF. The CDR3 region has the DNA TGTGCCAGCAGCTTTGTGGGTAATATGAGGGTTAATCAGCCCCAGCATTTT.

This sequence joins TRBV5-1 and TRBJ2-6; D ambiguous. Per the germline V gene, CDR1 is SGHRS and CDR2 is YFSETQ. The CDR3 is 15 residues long. Trimming removed 4 bases at V and 0 bases at J, with 8 bases between. CDR3: CASSPSGSGANVLTF. CDR3 nucleotide sequence: TGCGCCAGCAGCCCTTCAGGCTCTGGGGCCAACGTCCTGACTTTC.

This chain uses TRBV11-2 with TRBJ2-3, with no clear D. The CDR3 covers 14 residues. Germline V gene lookup returns CDR1 SGHAT and CDR2 FQNNGV. V gave up 0 bases and J gave up 2 bases, with 6 bases separating them. The CDR3 nucleotides read TGTGCCAGCAGCTTAGATCGAGTCACAGATACGCAGTATTTT. As protein: CASSLDRVTDTQYF.

The CDR3 spells CASGDHADTQYF. The CDR3 nucleotides are TGCGCCAGCGGAGACCACGCAGATACGCAGTATTTT. The chain combines TRBV10-1 with TRBJ2-3; D not resolved. V lost 8 bases to trimming and J lost 4 bases, with 10 bases between them. From germline, CDR1 is WNHNN and CDR2 SYGVQD (reference sequence). This CDR3 contains 12 residues.

This clone was seen more than once but under ten times. The chain recombines TRBV2 with TRBJ1-1; D is perhaps TRBD1 (6 bases). This CDR3 has 14 residues. CDR1 is SNHLY and CDR2 is FYNNEI in the germline V gene. The V end lost 7 bases, the J end lost 4 bases, and 16 bases lay between the germline ends. The CDR3 coding sequence is TGTGCCAGCACCCCAGGGGAGATGAGCACTGAAGCTTTCTTT. Protein product: CASTPGEMSTEAFF.

V gene TRBV2 combines with J gene TRBJ2-4; a weak D match, TRBD2 (6 bases). CDR1 and CDR2 (germline): SNHLY, FYNNEI. V lost 5 bases and J 4 bases, leaving 12 bases between the germline ends. The CDR3 contains 14 residues. The CDR3 is CASSLSGTKNIQYF. CDR3 DNA sequence: TGTGCCAGCAGTTTATCCGGGACTAAAAACATTCAGTACTTC.